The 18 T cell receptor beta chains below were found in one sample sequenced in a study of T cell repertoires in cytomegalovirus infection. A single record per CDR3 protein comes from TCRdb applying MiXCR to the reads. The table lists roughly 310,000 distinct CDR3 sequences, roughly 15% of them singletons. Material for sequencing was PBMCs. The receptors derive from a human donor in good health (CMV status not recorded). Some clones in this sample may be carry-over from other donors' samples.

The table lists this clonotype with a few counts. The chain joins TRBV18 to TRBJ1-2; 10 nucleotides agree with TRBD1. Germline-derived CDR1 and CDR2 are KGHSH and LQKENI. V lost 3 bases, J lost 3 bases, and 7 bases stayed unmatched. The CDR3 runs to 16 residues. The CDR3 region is CASSPAPGTGDYGYTF. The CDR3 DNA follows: TGTGCCAGCTCACCTGCGCCCGGGACAGGGGACTATGGCTACACCTTC.

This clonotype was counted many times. The chain's CDR3 is CASSYLRGQGANTEAFF. CDR3 bases: TGTGCCAGCAGCTACCTCCGGGGACAGGGGGCGAACACTGAAGCTTTCTTT. This chain links TRBV7-9 with TRBJ1-1, with TRBD1 matching over 12 bases. Germline assignment: CDR1 SEHNR and CDR2 FQNEAQ (reference sequence). The CDR3 runs 17 residues. With 4 bases clipped from V and 1 base from J, the junction kept 7 bases outside the gene matches.

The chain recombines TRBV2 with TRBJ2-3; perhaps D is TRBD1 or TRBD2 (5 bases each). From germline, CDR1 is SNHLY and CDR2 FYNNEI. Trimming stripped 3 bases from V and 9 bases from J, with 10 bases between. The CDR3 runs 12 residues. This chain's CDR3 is CASSEAGGTQYF. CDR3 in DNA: TGTGCCAGCAGTGAGGCTGGGGGAACGCAGTATTTT.

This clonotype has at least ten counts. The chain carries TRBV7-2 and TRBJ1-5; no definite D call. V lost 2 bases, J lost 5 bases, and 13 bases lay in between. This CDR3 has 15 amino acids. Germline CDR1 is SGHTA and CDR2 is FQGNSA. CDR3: CASSLSGTLDQPQHF. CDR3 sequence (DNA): TGTGCCAGCAGCTTAAGTGGAACCCTTGATCAGCCCCAGCATTTT.

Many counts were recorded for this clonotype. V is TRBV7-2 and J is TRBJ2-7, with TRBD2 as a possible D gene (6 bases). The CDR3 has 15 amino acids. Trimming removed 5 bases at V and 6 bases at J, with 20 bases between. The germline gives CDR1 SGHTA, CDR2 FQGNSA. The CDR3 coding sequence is TGTGCCAGCAGCCGCAGAGCGGGCGGGGAATCCGAGCAGTACTTC. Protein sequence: CASSRRAGGESEQYF.

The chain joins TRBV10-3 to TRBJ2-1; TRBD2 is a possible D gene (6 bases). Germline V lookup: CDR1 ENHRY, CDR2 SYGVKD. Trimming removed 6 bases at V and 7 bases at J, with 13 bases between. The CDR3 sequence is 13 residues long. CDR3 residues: CAIRGEVENEQFF. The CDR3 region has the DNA TGTGCCATCAGGGGGGAGGTTGAGAATGAGCAGTTCTTC.

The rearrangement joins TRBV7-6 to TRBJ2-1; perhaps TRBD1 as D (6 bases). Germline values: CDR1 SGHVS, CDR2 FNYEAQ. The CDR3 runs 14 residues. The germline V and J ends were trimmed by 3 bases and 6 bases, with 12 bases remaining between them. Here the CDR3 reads CASSLYRDTNEQFF. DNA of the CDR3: TGTGCCAGCAGCTTGTACCGGGACACCAATGAGCAGTTCTTC.

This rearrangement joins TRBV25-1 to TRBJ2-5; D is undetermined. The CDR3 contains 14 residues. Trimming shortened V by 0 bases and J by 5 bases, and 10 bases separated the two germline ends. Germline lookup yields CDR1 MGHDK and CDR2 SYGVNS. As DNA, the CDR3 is TGTGCCAGCAGTGAATATGGGTTCGTGGAGACCCAGTACTTC. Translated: CASSEYGFVETQYF.

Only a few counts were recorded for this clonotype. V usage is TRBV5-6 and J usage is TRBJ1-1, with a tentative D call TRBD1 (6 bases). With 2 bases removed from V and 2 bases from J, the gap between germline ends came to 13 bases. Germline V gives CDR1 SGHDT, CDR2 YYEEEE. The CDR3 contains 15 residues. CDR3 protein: CASSLKTGVNTEAFF. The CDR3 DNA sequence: TGTGCCAGCAGCTTAAAGACAGGAGTAAACACTGAAGCTTTCTTT.

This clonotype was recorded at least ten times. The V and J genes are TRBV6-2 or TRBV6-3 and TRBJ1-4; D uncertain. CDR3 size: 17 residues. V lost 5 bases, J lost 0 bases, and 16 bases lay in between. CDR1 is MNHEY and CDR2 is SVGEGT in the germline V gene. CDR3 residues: CASSPWIASTTNEKLFF. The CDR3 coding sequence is TGTGCCAGCAGTCCGTGGATCGCTTCTACAACTAATGAAAAACTGTTTTTT.

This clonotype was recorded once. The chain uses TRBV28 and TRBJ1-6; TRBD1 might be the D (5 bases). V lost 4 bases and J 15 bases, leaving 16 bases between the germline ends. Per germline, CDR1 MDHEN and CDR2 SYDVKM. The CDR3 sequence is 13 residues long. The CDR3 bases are TGTGCCAGCAGTTGGGACCACCGGTCCGACCTCCACTTT. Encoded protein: CASSWDHRSDLHF.

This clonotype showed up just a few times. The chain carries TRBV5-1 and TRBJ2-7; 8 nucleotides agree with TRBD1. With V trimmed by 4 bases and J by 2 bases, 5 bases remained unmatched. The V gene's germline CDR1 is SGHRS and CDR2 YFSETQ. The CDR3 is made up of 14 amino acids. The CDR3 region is CASSKTGAAYEQYF. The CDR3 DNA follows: TGCGCCAGCAGCAAGACAGGGGCCGCCTACGAGCAGTACTTC.

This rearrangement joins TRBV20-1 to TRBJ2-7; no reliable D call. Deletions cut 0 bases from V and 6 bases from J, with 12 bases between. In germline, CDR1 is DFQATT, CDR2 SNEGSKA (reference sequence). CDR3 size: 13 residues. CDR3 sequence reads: CSARDQGAGEQYF. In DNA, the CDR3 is TGCAGTGCTAGAGATCAAGGTGCCGGCGAGCAGTACTTC.

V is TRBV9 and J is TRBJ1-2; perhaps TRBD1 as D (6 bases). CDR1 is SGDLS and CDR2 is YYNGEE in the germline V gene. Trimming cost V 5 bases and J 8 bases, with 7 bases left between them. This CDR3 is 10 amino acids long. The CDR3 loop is CASRGAGYTF. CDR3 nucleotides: TGTGCCAGCAGGGGGGCCGGCTACACCTTC.

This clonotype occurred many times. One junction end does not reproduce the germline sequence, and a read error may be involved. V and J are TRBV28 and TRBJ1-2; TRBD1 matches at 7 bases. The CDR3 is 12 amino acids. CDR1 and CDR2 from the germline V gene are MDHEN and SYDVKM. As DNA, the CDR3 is TGTGCCAGCAGCCAAACCAAAGACAGGGCGAACTTC. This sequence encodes CASSQTKDRANF.

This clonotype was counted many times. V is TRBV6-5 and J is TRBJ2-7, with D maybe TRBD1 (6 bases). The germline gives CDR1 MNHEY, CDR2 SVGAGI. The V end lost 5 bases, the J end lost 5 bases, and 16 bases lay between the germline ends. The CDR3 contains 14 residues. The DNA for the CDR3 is TGTGCCAGCAGTCGGCTACAGGGATCCCACGAGCAGTACTTC. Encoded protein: CASSRLQGSHEQYF.

The CDR3 here is CASSFRQNTGELFF. DNA for the CDR3: TGTGCCAGCAGCTTCCGGCAAAACACCGGGGAGCTGTTTTTT. The J gene is TRBJ2-2, the V gene TRBV7-9, with unresolved D. The CDR3 is made up of 14 amino acids. Per the germline V gene, CDR1 is SEHNR and CDR2 is FQNEAQ (reference sequence). The ends were cut back, 3 bases at V and 2 bases at J, with 7 bases in the middle.

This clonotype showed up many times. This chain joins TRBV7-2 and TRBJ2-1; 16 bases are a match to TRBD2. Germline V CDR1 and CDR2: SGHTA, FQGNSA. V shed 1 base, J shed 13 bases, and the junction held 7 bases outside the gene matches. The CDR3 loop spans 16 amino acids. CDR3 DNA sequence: TGTGCCAGCAGCTTAGTGACGGGACTAGCGGGGGGGGAACAGTTCTTC. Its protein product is CASSLVTGLAGGEQFF.